This T cell receptor (beta chain) derives from a study of cytomegalovirus exposure and HLA in healthy donors. As to this clone: Its antigen is currently unknown.

The CDR3 contains 15 residues. CDR1 and CDR2 from the germline V gene are SGHTS and YDEGEE. Losses at the gene ends were 4 bases for V and 3 bases for J; bases not matched to a gene: 5. It was with 60 Vbeta and 13 Jbeta primers that the PCR ran. As handled by the study authors: A later analysis counted 80 million or so unique TCR beta chains, some 12 million shared. Only in-frame clones appear in the TCRdb table, and some are missing; sequencing was by immunoSEQ multiplex PCR. V and J calls plus clone size are reproduced from that table; the DNA served to infer D and trimming. This sample has approximately 99,000 clones, with 75% to 85% found just once. Points from the study as a whole: Reported performance of the classifier showed diagnosis of cytomegalovirus status with high specificity and sensitivity. CMV serostatus was the sole immune exposure information available.

This receptor was identified in a male donor in good health and CMV-seropositive. V gene TRBV5-8 combines with J gene TRBJ2-5; the match to TRBD2 covers 11 bases. The sample was PBMCs. CDR3 nucleotide sequence: TGTGCCAGCAGCCCGGGACTAGCGGAGGAAGAGACCCAGTACTTC. Amino acids: CASSPGLAEEETQYF.